This entry lists 30 T cell receptor beta chains sequenced from one sample in a study of cytomegalovirus exposure and HLA in healthy donors. Primers: 60 Vbeta forward and 13 Jbeta reverse. Repertoires were generated with immunoSEQ multiplex PCR, while TCRdb's copy carries only in-frame clones and drops some. The sample records 250,000 or so clones, approximately 87% being singletons. Sequenced sample: PBMCs. These receptors originate from a human donor in good health.

The V and J genes are TRBV27 and TRBJ2-3, with 7 bases that match TRBD2. The V and J ends lost 0 bases and 6 bases, in that order; junction bases with no gene match: 3. In germline, CDR1 is MNHEY, CDR2 SMNVEV (reference sequence). This CDR3 spans 14 amino acids. The CDR3 DNA reads TGTGCCAGCAGTTTATCGCCAGCGGGGGATACGCAGTATTTT. It is translated as CASSLSPAGDTQYF.

This rearrangement joins TRBV2 to TRBJ1-4, with 7 bases matching TRBD1. Looked up from germline, CDR1 is SNHLY and CDR2 is FYNNEI. This CDR3 region has 15 residues. With 3 bases clipped from V and 8 bases from J, the junction kept 9 bases outside the gene matches. DNA for the CDR3: TGTGCCAGCAGTGAGGGACAGCGGTTTCGAGAAAAACTGTTTTTT. This gives the protein CASSEGQRFREKLFF. The full variable domain, rest sourced from reference TRBV2 and TRBJ1-4, is EPEVTQTPSHQVTQMGQEVILRCVPISNHLYFYWYRQILGQKVEFLVSFYNNEISEKSEIFDDQFSVERPDGSNFTLKIRSTKLEDSAMYFCASSEGQRFREKLFFGSGTQLSVL.

This clone has just a few counts. The rearrangement links TRBV7-9 to TRBJ1-5, with 7 bases that match TRBD1. J gave up 6 bases and V 1 base, and 9 bases lay outside the gene matches. CDR3 length: 16 amino acids. Germline V CDR1 and CDR2: SEHNR, FQNEAQ (reference sequence). CDR3 loop: CASSLDGRGDGQPQHF. The DNA of the CDR3 is TGTGCCAGCAGCTTAGATGGCAGGGGGGACGGTCAGCCCCAGCATTTT.

There are a few counts of this clone. J is TRBJ1-3 and V is TRBV5-1, with D possibly matching TRBD1 (5 bases). The germline gives CDR1 SGHRS, CDR2 YFSETQ. The CDR3 runs to 14 residues. V was pared by 4 bases and J by 6 bases, with 14 bases between. This CDR3 reads CASSLDMMANTIYF. CDR3 DNA: TGCGCCAGCAGCCTGGACATGATGGCAAACACCATATATTTT. Using reference TRBV5-1 and TRBJ1-3 for the parts outside the CDR3, the full variable domain is KAGVTQTPRYLIKTRGQQVTLSCSPISGHRSVSWYQQTPGQGLQFLFEYFSETQRNKGNFPGRFSGRQFSNSRSEMNVSTLELGDSALYLCASSLDMMANTIYFGEGSWLTVV.

This chain links TRBV7-2 with TRBJ2-5; D possibly corresponds to TRBD1 (6 bases). The V end lost 5 bases, the J end lost 7 bases, and 17 bases lay between the germline ends. CDR1 SGHTA and CDR2 FQGNSA come from the germline V gene. The CDR3 loop spans 14 amino acids. The CDR3: CASSIGTRVGTQYF. As DNA, the CDR3 is TGTGCCAGCAGCATCGGGACAAGGGTCGGGACCCAGTACTTC.

The chain is built from TRBV7-2 and TRBJ2-7; a possible D gene is TRBD1 (5 bases). Germline lookup yields CDR1 SGHTA and CDR2 FQGNSA. Trimming removed 0 bases from V and 6 bases from J, with 18 bases in between. The CDR3 is 16 residues long. CDR3 DNA sequence: TGTGCCAGCAGCTTAGCGGTAGCAGGGATTGGAATCGAGCAGTACTTC. Translation: CASSLAVAGIGIEQYF.

The rearrangement uses TRBV21-1 and TRBJ2-7; the D call of TRBD1 is as the table states it, not checked on the DNA. TRBV21-1 is a known pseudogene. The CDR3 is 17 amino acids. CDR3 sequence reads: CASSKGETGGVSYEQYF. CDR3 sequence (DNA): TGTGCCAGCAGCAAAGGGGAGACAGGGGGTGTCTCCTACGAGCAGTACTTC.

The V gene is TRBV4-3, the J gene TRBJ2-1, with 8 bases fitting TRBD2. J lost 14 bases, V lost 1 base, and 10 bases had no gene match. The CDR3 length is 14 residues. Germline V CDR1 and CDR2: LGHNA, YSLEER. The CDR3 DNA reads TGCGCCAGCAGCCAAGTGGAGGGGAGCGGGAGTAAGTTCTTC. Protein sequence: CASSQVEGSGSKFF.

The chain employs TRBV29-1 and TRBJ2-7; 10 bases match TRBD2. This CDR3 comprises 15 residues. From germline, CDR1 is SQVTM and CDR2 ANQGSEA. Losses at the gene ends were 1 base for V and 1 base for J; bases not matched to a gene: 4. The CDR3 spells CSVEGTSGSSYEQYF. CDR3 in DNA: TGCAGCGTTGAAGGGACTAGCGGCTCGTCCTACGAGCAGTACTTC.

The chain combines TRBV7-8 with TRBJ2-1, with 10 bases fitting TRBD1. J was trimmed by 6 bases and V by 1 base; bases with no gene match: 0. The CDR3 covers 14 residues. The germline gives CDR1 SGHVS, CDR2 FQNEAQ. The CDR3 spells CASSLGDRGNEQFF. CDR3 bases: TGTGCCAGCAGCTTAGGGGACAGGGGCAATGAGCAGTTCTTC.

The V gene is TRBV7-9, the J gene TRBJ2-3, with 13 positions matching TRBD2. This CDR3 has 18 residues. The J segment lost 2 bases and the V segment lost 1 base, leaving 6 bases of the junction unmatched. Germline CDR1 SEHNR, CDR2 FQNEAQ (reference sequence). The CDR3: CASSLGGLAGIITDTQYF. The CDR3 nucleotides are TGTGCCAGCAGCTTAGGGGGACTAGCGGGGATAATCACAGATACGCAGTATTTT.

The genes are TRBV11-1 and TRBJ1-1; D gene ambiguous. CDR1 and CDR2 from the germline V gene are SGHAT and FQDESV (reference sequence). This CDR3 is 13 amino acids long. The V gene lost 3 bases and the J gene lost 5 bases, with 10 bases spanning the gap. CDR3 protein: CASSLTRKTEAFF. The CDR3 DNA is TGTGCCAGCAGCTTGACCAGGAAAACTGAAGCTTTCTTT. Full variable domain (remainder filled in from reference TRBV11-1 and TRBJ1-1): EAEVAQSPRYKITEKSQAVAFWCDPISGHATLYWYRQILGQGPELLVQFQDESVVDDSQLPKDRFSAERLKGVDSTLKIQPAELGDSAMYLCASSLTRKTEAFFGQGTRLTVV.

The chain employs TRBV27 and TRBJ1-2; 8 positions match TRBD1. Trimming removed 8 bases from V and 7 bases from J; junction bases left unmatched: 12. The CDR3 is 14 amino acids. Germline V CDR1 and CDR2: MNHEY, SMNVEV (reference sequence). The CDR3 reads CASRVAGGFSGYTF. The CDR3 DNA follows: TGTGCCAGCCGAGTTGCAGGGGGCTTCTCTGGCTACACCTTC.

This chain joins TRBV5-6 and TRBJ2-1, with D possibly being TRBD2 (5 bases). Trimming took off 4 bases at V and 4 bases at J, with 9 bases between the two ends. CDR1 is SGHDT and CDR2 is YYEEEE in the germline V gene. The CDR3 contains 13 residues. CDR3 amino acids: CASSGRLYNEQFF. The CDR3 DNA sequence: TGTGCCAGCAGCGGTCGACTATACAATGAGCAGTTCTTC.

The chain couples TRBV9 to TRBJ2-3, with a tentative D call TRBD2 (7 bases). Deletions cut 2 bases from V and 2 bases from J, with 12 bases between. CDR3 length: 15 residues. Germline V gives CDR1 SGDLS, CDR2 YYNGEE. The CDR3 DNA is TGTGCCAGCAGCGTTAGGGGGGGGGACACAGATACGCAGTATTTT. This gives the protein CASSVRGGDTDTQYF.

The V gene is TRBV7-9, the J gene TRBJ2-3, with 9 bases matching TRBD2. Germline V gene lookup returns CDR1 SEHNR and CDR2 FQNEAQ (reference sequence). The CDR3 length is 13 residues. Losses at the gene ends were 8 bases for V and 3 bases for J; bases not matched to a gene: 3. CDR3: CASQREVTDTQYF. The CDR3 DNA follows: TGTGCCAGCCAGCGGGAGGTGACAGATACGCAGTATTTT.

The CDR3 bases are TGCGCCAGCAGCCAAGATGGGGGCGCGTCCTACGAGCAGTACTTC. Translated: CASSQDGGASYEQYF. J is TRBJ2-7 and V is TRBV4-1, with D possibly TRBD1 on 6 matching bases. Trimming shortened V by 0 bases and J by 1 base, and 10 bases separated the two germline ends. The germline V gene has CDR1 MGHRA and CDR2 YSYEKL. The CDR3 consists of 15 residues.

V gene TRBV4-1 combines with J gene TRBJ2-3; maybe TRBD1 (7 bases). The CDR3 is made up of 18 amino acids. Germline CDR1 is MGHRA and CDR2 is YSYEKL. Trimming removed 3 bases from V and 3 bases from J, with 22 bases in between. CDR3 in amino acids: CASSHLGGGTSRTDTQYF. The CDR3 DNA reads as TGCGCCAGCAGCCACTTAGGAGGGGGCACAAGTCGTACAGATACGCAGTATTTT.

The V call is TRBV5-8, the J call TRBJ1-1; 7 nucleotides match TRBD1. The CDR3 covers 17 residues. V lost 0 bases, J lost 0 bases, and 8 bases stayed unmatched. Per the germline V gene, CDR1 is SGHTS and CDR2 is YDEGEE. CDR3 sequence: CASSLGQGGVLNTEAFF. The CDR3 DNA sequence: TGTGCCAGCAGCTTGGGGCAGGGGGGAGTTCTGAACACTGAAGCTTTCTTT.

The chain has TRBV6-1 and TRBJ2-4; 8 positions agree with TRBD1. Per the germline V gene, CDR1 is MNHNS and CDR2 is SASEGT. This CDR3 region has 12 residues. The junction had 5 bases not matched to a gene; V was cut back by 1 base and J by 15 bases. In nucleotides, the CDR3 is TGTGCCAGCAGTGAAGGGGACAGGCCCCGGTACTTC. Translated: CASSEGDRPRYF.

This chain connects TRBV6-1 to TRBJ1-5, with a possible D match to TRBD1 (5 bases). Trimming cost V 4 bases and J 2 bases, with 12 bases left between them. The CDR3 totals 15 residues. Germline CDR1 MNHNS, CDR2 SASEGT. Written as DNA, the CDR3 is TGTGCCAGCAGTGCCAGGGCCTCGGGCAATCAGCCCCAGCATTTT. Its protein product is CASSARASGNQPQHF.

This clone was seen more than once but under ten times. The chain links TRBV30 to TRBJ1-1; D remains unclear. V gave up 2 bases and J gave up 4 bases, with 11 bases separating them. The CDR3 loop spans 13 amino acids. Germline values: CDR1 GTSNPN, CDR2 SVGIG (reference sequence). The CDR3 DNA follows: TGTGCCTGGAGTAATCAGGTGAGCACTGAAGCTTTCTTT. Translation gives CAWSNQVSTEAFF.

This chain links TRBV29-1 with TRBJ2-1, with D unresolved. The V and J ends lost 4 bases and 7 bases respectively, with 14 bases between them. CDR1 is SQVTM and CDR2 is ANQGSEA in the germline V gene. This CDR3 comprises 13 residues. DNA of the CDR3: TGCAGCGTTGCGGTCTCTCCTAGAAATGAGCAGTTCTTC. This sequence encodes CSVAVSPRNEQFF.

CDR3 DNA: TGTGCCAGCAGTGTCGACAGACAATACAATGAGCAGTTCTTC. Its translation is CASSVDRQYNEQFF. This sequence joins TRBV6-4 and TRBJ2-1; tentative D call: TRBD1 (5 bases). Trimming removed 4 bases from V and 4 bases from J, with 11 bases in between. The CDR3 is made up of 14 amino acids. Germline V gene sequence: CDR1 MRHNA, CDR2 SNTAGT.

This clone was picked up one time. The genes are TRBV29-1 and TRBJ2-1; 11 bases map to TRBD2. V was clipped by 0 bases and J by 3 bases; unmatched bases: 4. The CDR3 loop spans 16 amino acids. CDR1 and CDR2 from the germline V gene are SQVTM and ANQGSEA. This CDR3 reads CSVEEGTSGFYNEQFF. CDR3 DNA sequence: TGCAGCGTTGAAGAAGGGACTAGCGGTTTCTACAATGAGCAGTTCTTC.

The rearrangement joins TRBV19 to TRBJ1-2; 9 bases are a match to TRBD1. With 6 bases clipped from V and 4 bases from J, the junction kept 15 bases outside the gene matches. CDR1 LNHDA and CDR2 SQIVND come from the germline V gene (reference sequence). This CDR3 comprises 17 residues. CDR3: CASSTPSRDRVFYGYTF. The CDR3 nucleotides read TGTGCCAGTAGCACTCCCAGTAGGGACAGGGTATTCTATGGCTACACCTTC.

The chain carries TRBV5-4 and TRBJ2-5; D remains ambiguous. Per the germline V gene, CDR1 is SGHNT and CDR2 is YYREEE (reference sequence). CDR3 length: 13 residues. V was trimmed by 4 bases and J by 4 bases, leaving 11 bases between them. In DNA form, the CDR3 reads TGTGCCAGCAGCCGCGAGCGCTCAGAGACCCAGTACTTC. As protein: CASSRERSETQYF.

This chain links TRBV6-1 with TRBJ1-2, with D tentatively TRBD1 (6 bases). V lost 6 bases to trimming and J lost 6 bases, with 17 bases between them. The CDR3 extends over 14 amino acids. In germline, CDR1 is MNHNS, CDR2 SASEGT. CDR3 coding DNA: TGTGCCAGCAGGGCTACAGGGAGTAGTCATGGCTACACCTTC. It yields the protein CASRATGSSHGYTF.

This clone was seen once. This chain links TRBV11-3 with TRBJ1-2; TRBD1 might be the D (6 bases). Per the germline V gene, CDR1 is SGHNT and CDR2 is YENEEA. V was shortened by 2 bases and J by 8 bases, with 15 bases between the two germline ends. The CDR3 totals 14 residues. CDR3 sequence reads: CASSLFPNRDGYTF. CDR3 in DNA: TGTGCCAGCAGCTTATTCCCTAACAGGGACGGCTACACCTTC.

V is TRBV1 and J is TRBJ2-3; TRBD2, the table's D call, was not compared with the DNA. TRBV1 constitutes a pseudogene. The CDR3 spans 16 residues. The CDR3 reads CTSSQWTSGIADTQYF. The DNA for the CDR3 is TGCACCAGCAGCCAGTGGACTAGCGGGATTGCAGATACGCAGTATTTT.